The clone carrying this T cell receptor beta chain was detected once. An end of the junction does not agree with germline; a read error may underlie this. These data are taken from a study of blood T cells in healthy people across ages. Study-level information: About one barcoded TCR beta cDNA was captured per two T cells.

PCR was performed a second time for roughly 7 to 12 cycles using a sample-barcoded 5' primer and a J-beta primer mix. A template-switch adaptor with 12 random nucleotides tagged each cDNA molecule. A minimum of 2.5 million CDR3-containing paired-end reads was obtained for each sample. One entry per CDR3 protein results from TCRdb running MiXCR on the 5' RACE reads. The repertoire includes 1.2 million to 1.5 million distinct CDR3 sequences, approximately 60% of them detected once, and 6.5% to 8% sits in the top ten. The CDR3 runs to 16 residues. Germline loops: CDR1 DFQATT, CDR2 SNEGSKA (reference sequence). Per sample, extraction of total RNA gave at least 6 micrograms in every case.

The chain combines TRBV20-1 with TRBJ1-2; 7 bases map to TRBD1. The sequence was collected from a man in his late teens or twenties in good health. Sequencing input: blood. CDR3 sequence (DNA): TGCAGTACTAGACCACCAGGGACAGAAGTTAGCTATGGCTACACCTTC. Its translation is CSTRPPGTEVSYGYTF.